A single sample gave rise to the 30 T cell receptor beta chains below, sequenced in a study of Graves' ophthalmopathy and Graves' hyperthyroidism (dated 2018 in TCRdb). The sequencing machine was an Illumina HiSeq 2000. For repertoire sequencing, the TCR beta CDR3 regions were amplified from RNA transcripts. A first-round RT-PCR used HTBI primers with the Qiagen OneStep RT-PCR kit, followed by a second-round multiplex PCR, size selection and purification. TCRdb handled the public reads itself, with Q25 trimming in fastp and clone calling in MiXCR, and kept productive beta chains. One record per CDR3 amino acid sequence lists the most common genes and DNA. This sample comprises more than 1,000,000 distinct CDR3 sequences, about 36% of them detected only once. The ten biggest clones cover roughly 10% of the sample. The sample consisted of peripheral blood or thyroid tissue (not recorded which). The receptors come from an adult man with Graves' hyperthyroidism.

The CDR3 reads CASGLDGTGELFF. CDR3 DNA: TGTGCCAGCGGCCTTGATGGGACCGGGGAGCTGTTTTTT. This chain links TRBV4-2 with TRBJ2-2; D ambiguous. Germline V lookup: CDR1 LGHNA, CDR2 YNFKEQ. The ends were cut back, 8 bases at V and 5 bases at J, with 12 bases in the middle. The CDR3 spans 13 residues.

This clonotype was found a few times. The CDR3 DNA reads TGTGCCAGCAGCCAAGAGGACAGGCCGAACACTGAAGCTTTCTTT. Translation gives CASSQEDRPNTEAFF. J is TRBJ1-1 and V is TRBV3-1, with TRBD1 matching over 7 bases. CDR1 is LGHDT and CDR2 is YNNKEL in the germline V gene (reference sequence). V was clipped by 0 bases and J by 1 base; unmatched bases: 2. The CDR3 sequence is 15 residues long.

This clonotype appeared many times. CDR3 sequence (DNA): TGTGCCAGCAGACCATATGGGGGTTCGGACACCGGGGAGCTGTTTTTT. Residues: CASRPYGGSDTGELFF. This chain connects TRBV7-2 to TRBJ2-2, with D perhaps TRBD1 or TRBD2 (5 bases each). CDR3 length: 16 amino acids. Between the trimmed V and J ends, which lost 6 bases and 3 bases, there was a span of 17 bases. The V gene's germline CDR1 is SGHTA and CDR2 FQGNSA.

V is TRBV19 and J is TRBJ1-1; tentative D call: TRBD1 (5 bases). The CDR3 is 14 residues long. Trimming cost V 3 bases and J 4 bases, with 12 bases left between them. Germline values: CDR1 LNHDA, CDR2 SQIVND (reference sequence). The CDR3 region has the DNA TGTGCCAGTAGTATCTTCGCAGGGCCCACTGAAGCTTTCTTT. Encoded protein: CASSIFAGPTEAFF.

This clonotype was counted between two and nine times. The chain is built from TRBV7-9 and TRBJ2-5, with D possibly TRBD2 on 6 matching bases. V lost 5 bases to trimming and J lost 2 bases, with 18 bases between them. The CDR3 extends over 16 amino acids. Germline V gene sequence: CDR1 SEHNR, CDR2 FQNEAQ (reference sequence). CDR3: CASSLTGDWPQETQYF. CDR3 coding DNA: TGTGCCAGCAGCCTCACCGGGGACTGGCCGCAAGAGACCCAGTACTTC.

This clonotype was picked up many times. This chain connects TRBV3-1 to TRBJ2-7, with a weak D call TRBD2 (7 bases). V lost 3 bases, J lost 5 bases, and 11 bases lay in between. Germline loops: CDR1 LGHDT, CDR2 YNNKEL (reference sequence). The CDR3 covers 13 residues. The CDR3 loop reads CASSHLGGHEQYF. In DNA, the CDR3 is TGTGCCAGCAGCCATCTGGGGGGGCACGAGCAGTACTTC.

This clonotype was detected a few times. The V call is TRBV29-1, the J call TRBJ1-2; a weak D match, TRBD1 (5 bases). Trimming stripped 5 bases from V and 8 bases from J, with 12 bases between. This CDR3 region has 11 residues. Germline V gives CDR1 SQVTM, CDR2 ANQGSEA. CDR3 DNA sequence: TGCAGCGTTCCAATAAGGGGAGGCTACACCTTC. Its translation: CSVPIRGGYTF.

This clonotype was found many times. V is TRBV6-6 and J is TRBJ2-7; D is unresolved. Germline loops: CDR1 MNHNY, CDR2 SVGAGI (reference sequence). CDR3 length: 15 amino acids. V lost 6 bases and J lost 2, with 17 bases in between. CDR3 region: CASRPPLAQTYEQYF. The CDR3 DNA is TGTGCCAGCAGACCCCCTTTAGCCCAAACCTACGAGCAGTACTTC.

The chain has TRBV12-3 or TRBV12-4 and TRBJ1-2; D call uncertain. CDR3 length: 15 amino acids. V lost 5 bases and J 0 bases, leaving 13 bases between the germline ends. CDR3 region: CASSVRTRANYGYTF. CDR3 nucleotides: TGTGCCAGCAGTGTCCGGACGCGAGCTAACTATGGCTACACCTTC.

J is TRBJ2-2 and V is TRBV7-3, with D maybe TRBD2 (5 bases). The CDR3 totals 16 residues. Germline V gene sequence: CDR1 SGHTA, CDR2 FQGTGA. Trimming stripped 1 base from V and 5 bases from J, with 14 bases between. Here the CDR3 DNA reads TGTGCCAGCAGCTTAAACGGACTCGCTTTGACCGGGGAGCTGTTTTTT. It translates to CASSLNGLALTGELFF.

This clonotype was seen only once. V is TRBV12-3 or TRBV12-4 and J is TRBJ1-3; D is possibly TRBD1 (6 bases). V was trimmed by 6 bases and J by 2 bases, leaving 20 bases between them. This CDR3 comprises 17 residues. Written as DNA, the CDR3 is TGTGCCAGCAGCATATCTCAGGGGTCTAATCCTGGAAACACCATATATTTT. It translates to CASSISQGSNPGNTIYF.

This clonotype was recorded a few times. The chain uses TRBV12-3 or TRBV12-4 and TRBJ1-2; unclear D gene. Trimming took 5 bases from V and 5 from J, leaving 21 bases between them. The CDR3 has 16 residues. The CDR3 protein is CASSLRLKDLSYGYTF. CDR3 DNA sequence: TGTGCCAGCAGTCTCCGATTGAAGGATTTGAGTTATGGCTACACCTTC.

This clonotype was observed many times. CDR3 in amino acids: CASIFRGQGNTEAFF. CDR3 sequence (DNA): TGTGCCAGCATTTTTAGAGGCCAGGGGAACACTGAAGCTTTCTTT. This chain connects TRBV7-9 to TRBJ1-1, with a weak D call TRBD1 (5 bases). CDR1 is SEHNR, CDR2 FQNEAQ, per germline (reference sequence). CDR3 length: 15 amino acids. V gave up 7 bases and J gave up 1 base, with 16 bases separating them.

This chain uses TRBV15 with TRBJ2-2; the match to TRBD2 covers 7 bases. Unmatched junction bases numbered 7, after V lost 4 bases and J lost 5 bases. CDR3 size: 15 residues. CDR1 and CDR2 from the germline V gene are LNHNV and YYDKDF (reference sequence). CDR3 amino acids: CATSKGLDGTGELFF. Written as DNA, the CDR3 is TGTGCCACCAGCAAAGGACTAGATGGGACCGGGGAGCTGTTTTTT.

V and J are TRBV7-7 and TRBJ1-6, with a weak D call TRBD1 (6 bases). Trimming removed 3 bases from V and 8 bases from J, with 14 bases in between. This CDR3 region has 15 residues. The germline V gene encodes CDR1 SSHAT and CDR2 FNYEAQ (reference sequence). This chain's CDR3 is CASSLFTGNDSPLHF. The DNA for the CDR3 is TGTGCCAGCAGCTTGTTCACAGGGAATGATTCACCCCTCCACTTT.

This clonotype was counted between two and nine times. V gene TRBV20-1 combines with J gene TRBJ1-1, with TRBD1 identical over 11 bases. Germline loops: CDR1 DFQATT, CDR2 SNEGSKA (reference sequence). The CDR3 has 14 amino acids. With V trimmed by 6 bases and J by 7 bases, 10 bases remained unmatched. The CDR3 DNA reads TGCAGTGCCCGCGACGGACAGGGGGCTGGTGAAGCTTTCTTT. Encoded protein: CSARDGQGAGEAFF.

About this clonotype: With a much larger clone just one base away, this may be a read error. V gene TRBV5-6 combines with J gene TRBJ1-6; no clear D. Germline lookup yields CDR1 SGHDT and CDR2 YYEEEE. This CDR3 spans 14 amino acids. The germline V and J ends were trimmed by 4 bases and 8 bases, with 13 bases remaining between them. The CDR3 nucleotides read TGTGCCAGCAGCGACCCTGCCGTGGATTCACCCCTCCACTTT. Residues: CASSDPAVDSPLHF.

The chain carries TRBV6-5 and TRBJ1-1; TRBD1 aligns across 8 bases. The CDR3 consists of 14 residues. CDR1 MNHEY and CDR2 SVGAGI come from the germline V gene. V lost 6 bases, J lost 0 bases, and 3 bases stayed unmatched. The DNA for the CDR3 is TGTGCCAGCAGGACAGGGGACATGAACACTGAAGCTTTCTTT. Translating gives CASRTGDMNTEAFF.

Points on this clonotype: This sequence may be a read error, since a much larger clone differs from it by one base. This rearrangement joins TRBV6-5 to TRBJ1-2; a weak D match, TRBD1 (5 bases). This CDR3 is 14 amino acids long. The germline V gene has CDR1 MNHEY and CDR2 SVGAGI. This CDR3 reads CAISESWGTDGYTF. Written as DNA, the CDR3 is TGTGCCATCAGTGAGTCTTGGGGGACCGATGGCTACACCTTC.

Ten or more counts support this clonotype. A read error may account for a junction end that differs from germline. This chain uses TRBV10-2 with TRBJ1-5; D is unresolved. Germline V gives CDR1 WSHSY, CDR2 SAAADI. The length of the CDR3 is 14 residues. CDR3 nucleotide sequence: TGTGCCAGCAGTGAAGGCAGGAACAATCAGCCCCAGCATTTT. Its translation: CASSEGRNNQPQHF.

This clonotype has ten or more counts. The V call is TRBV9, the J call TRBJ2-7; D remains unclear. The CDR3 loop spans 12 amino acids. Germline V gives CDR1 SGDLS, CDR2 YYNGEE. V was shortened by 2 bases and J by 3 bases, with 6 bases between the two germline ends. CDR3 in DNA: TGTGCCAGCAGCGTTGACAACTACGAGCAGTACTTC. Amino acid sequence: CASSVDNYEQYF.

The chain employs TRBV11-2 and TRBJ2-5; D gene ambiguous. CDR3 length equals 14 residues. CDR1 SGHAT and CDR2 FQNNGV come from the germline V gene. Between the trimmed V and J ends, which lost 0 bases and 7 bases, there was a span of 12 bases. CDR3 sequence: CASSLDRVEATQYF. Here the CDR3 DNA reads TGTGCCAGCAGCTTAGATCGGGTGGAAGCGACCCAGTACTTC.

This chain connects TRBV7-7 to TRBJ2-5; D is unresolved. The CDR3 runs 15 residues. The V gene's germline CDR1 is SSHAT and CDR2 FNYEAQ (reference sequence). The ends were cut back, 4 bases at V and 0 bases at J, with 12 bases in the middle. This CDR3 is CASSYTHDNQETQYF. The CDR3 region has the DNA TGTGCCAGCAGCTATACCCACGACAACCAAGAGACCCAGTACTTC.

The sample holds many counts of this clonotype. In nucleotides, the CDR3 is TGCGCCAGCAGCTTGGGGGACAGCCCGAATGAAAAACTGTTTTTT. This encodes CASSLGDSPNEKLFF. This chain links TRBV5-1 with TRBJ1-4; 7 bases align to TRBD1. The CDR3 totals 15 residues. Trimming took 0 bases from V and 5 from J; bases not matched to a gene: 4. Germline CDR1 reads SGHRS; CDR2 reads YFSETQ.

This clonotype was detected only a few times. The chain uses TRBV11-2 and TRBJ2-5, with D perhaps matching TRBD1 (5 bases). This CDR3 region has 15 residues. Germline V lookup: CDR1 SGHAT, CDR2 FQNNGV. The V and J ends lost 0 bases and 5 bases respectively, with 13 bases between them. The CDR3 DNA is TGTGCCAGCAGCTTAGAACAGGACCTTCGGGAGACCCAGTACTTC. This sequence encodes CASSLEQDLRETQYF.

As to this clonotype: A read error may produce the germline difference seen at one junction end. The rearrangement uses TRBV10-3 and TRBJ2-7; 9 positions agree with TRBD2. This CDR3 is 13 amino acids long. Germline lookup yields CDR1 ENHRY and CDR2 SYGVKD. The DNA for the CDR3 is TGTGCCAGCAGTTCGACTAGCGGTTACGAGCAGTACTTC. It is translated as CASSSTSGYEQYF.

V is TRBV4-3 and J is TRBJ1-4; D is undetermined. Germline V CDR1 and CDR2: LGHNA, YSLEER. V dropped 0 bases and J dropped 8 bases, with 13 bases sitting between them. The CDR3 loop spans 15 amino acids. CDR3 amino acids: CASSQDQSIWEKLFF. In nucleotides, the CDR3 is TGCGCCAGCAGCCAAGATCAGAGCATTTGGGAAAAACTGTTTTTT.

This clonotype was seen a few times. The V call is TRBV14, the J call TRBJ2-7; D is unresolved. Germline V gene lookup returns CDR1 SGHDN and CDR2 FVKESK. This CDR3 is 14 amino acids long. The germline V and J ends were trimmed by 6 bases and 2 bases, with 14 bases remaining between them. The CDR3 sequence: CASSYWTSTYEQYF. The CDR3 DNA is TGTGCCAGCAGTTACTGGACGTCCACCTACGAGCAGTACTTC.

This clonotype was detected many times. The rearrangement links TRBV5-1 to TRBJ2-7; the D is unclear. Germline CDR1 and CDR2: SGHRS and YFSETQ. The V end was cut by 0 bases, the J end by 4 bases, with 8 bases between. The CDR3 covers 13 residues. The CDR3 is CASSLAQKYEQYF. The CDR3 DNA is TGCGCCAGCAGCTTGGCCCAAAAGTACGAGCAGTACTTC.

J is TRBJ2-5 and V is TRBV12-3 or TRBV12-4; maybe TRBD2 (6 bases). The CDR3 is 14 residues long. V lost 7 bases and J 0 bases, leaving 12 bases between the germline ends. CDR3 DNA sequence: TGTGCCAGCACCCATGGGACTTACCAAGAGACCCAGTACTTC. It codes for CASTHGTYQETQYF.